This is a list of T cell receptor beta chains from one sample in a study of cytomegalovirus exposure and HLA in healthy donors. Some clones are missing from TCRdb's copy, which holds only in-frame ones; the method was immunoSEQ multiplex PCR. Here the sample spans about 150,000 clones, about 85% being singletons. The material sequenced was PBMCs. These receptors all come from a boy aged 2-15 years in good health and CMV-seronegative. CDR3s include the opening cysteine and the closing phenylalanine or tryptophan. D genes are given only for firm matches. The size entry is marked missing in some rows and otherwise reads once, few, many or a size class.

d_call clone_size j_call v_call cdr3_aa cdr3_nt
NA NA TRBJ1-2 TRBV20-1 CSATLSYGYTF TGCAGTGCTACCCTAAGTTATGGCTACACCTTC
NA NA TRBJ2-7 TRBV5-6 CASSLTGPYEQYF TGTGCCAGCAGCTTGACAGGACCCTACGAGCAGTACTTC
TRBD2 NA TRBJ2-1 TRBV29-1 CSLQGGSSYNEQFF TGCAGCCTCCAAGGCGGGAGCTCCTACAATGAGCAGTTCTTC
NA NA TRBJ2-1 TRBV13 CASTPPGFNVHEQFF TGTGCCAGCACTCCCCCCGGGTTCAATGTCCATGAGCAGTTCTTC
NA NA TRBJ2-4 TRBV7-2 CASSLDGVRNIQYF TGTGCCAGCAGCTTAGACGGGGTACGCAACATTCAGTACTTC
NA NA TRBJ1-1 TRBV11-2 CASRPQNPEAFF TGTGCCAGCAGGCCCCAGAATCCTGAAGCTTTCTTT
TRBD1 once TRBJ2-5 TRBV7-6 CASSRGQREETQYF TGTGCCAGCAGCCGGGGACAGCGTGAAGAGACCCAGTACTTC
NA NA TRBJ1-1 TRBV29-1 CSVEPGYRVTEAFF TGCAGCGTTGAACCCGGATACAGGGTCACTGAAGCTTTCTTT
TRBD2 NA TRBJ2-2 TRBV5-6 CASTRLAGGNGELFF TGTGCCAGCACCCGACTAGCGGGAGGTAACGGGGAGCTGTTTTTT
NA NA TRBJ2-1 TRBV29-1 CSVDLAGQQFF TGCAGCGTTGACCTCGCGGGCCAGCAGTTCTTC
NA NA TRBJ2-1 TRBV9 CASSVPTYPPGQIGTYNEQFF TGTGCCAGCAGCGTACCCACCTATCCTCCGGGACAAATAGGAACCTACAATGAGCAGTTCTTC
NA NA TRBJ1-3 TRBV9 CASSVSGGGSGNTIYF TGTGCCAGCAGCGTCTCAGGTGGGGGCAGTGGAAACACCATATATTTT
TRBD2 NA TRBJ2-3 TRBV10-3 CAISDLAGVGDTQYF TGTGCCATCAGTGACCTAGCGGGAGTAGGAGATACGCAGTATTTT
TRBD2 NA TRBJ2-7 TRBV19 CASTLHHGGGNEQYF TGTGCCAGTACCCTACACCACGGGGGGGGAAACGAGCAGTACTTC
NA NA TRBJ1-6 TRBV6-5 CASSYHRDFRYSPLHF TGTGCCAGCAGTTATCACAGGGATTTTAGGTATTCACCCCTCCACTTT
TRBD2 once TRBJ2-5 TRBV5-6 CASSFLAGAPPETQYF TGTGCCAGCAGCTTCCTAGCGGGAGCCCCACCAGAGACCCAGTACTTC
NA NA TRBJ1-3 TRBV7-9 CSSSPGGPNSGNTIYF TGTTCCAGCAGCCCGGGGGGACCGAACTCTGGAAACACCATATATTTT
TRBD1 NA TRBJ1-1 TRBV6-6 CASSIQGLNTEAFF TGTGCCAGCAGTATACAGGGGTTGAACACTGAAGCTTTCTTT
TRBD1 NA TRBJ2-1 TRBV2 CASSLGQGGYNEQFF TGTGCCAGCAGTCTGGGACAGGGGGGCTATAATGAGCAGTTCTTC
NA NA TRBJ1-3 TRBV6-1 CASSGVQGPGNTIYF TGTGCCAGCAGCGGAGTTCAGGGTCCTGGAAACACCATATATTTT
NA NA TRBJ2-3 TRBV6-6 CASSQTETQYF TGTGCCAGCAGCCAGACTGAGACGCAGTATTTT
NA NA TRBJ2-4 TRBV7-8 CASSRDRVGGSIQYF TGTGCCAGCAGCCGAGACAGGGTGGGGGGCAGCATTCAGTACTTC